The 32 T cell receptor beta chains below come from one sample, sequenced in a study of blood T cell repertoires in COVID-19 (dated by TCRdb to about 2020). The method behind the library was the immunoSEQ multiplex PCR assay. TCRdb took over this immuneACCESS table, retaining in-frame rearrangements with V and J assigned. Such tables are incomplete; in checked studies, under half of the missing clones stem from an unresolved V gene, and the remainder is unexplained. The sample table holds about 300,000 clones, of which about 89% were seen once. The top ten clonotypes cover about 6% of the sample. The material sequenced was peripheral blood. These receptors were taken from a man between 18 and 35 years old who had recovered from COVID-19.

The CDR3 DNA is TGTGCCAGCGGGACGGGGGTGGTTGAGCAGTTCTTC. Translation: CASGTGVVEQFF. This chain joins TRBV9 and TRBJ2-1; possibly TRBD2 for D (6 bases). The CDR3 runs to 12 residues. The V end was cut by 7 bases, the J end by 9 bases, with 14 bases between. CDR1 is SGDLS and CDR2 is YYNGEE in the germline V gene.

The genes are TRBV9 and TRBJ2-7; 7 positions agree with TRBD1. From germline, CDR1 is SGDLS and CDR2 YYNGEE. V lost 3 bases and J lost 3; bases outside the gene matches: 12. This CDR3 spans 16 amino acids. CDR3 nucleotide sequence: TGTGCCAGCAGCGCCCGAGACAGGGACACTAACTACGAGCAGTACTTC. Residues: CASSARDRDTNYEQYF.

The chain links TRBV30 to TRBJ2-5, with D perhaps TRBD2 (6 bases). Germline V gives CDR1 GTSNPN, CDR2 SVGIG (reference sequence). The CDR3 is made up of 12 amino acids. The CDR3 spells CGTGGYQETQYF. CDR3 in DNA: TGTGGGACTGGGGGGTACCAAGAGACCCAGTACTTC. The full variable domain, rest sourced from reference TRBV30 and TRBJ2-5, is SQTIHQWPATLVQPVGSPLSLECTVEGTSNPNLYWYRQAAGRGLQLLFYSVGIGQISSEVPQNLSASRPQDRQFILSSKKLLLSDSGFYLCGTGGYQETQYFGPGTRLLVL.

The rearrangement uses TRBV7-9 and TRBJ1-4; 8 nucleotides agree with TRBD1. This CDR3 is built from 15 residues. Germline V gene lookup returns CDR1 SEHNR and CDR2 FQNEAQ (reference sequence). Trimming removed 4 bases from V and 3 bases from J; junction bases left unmatched: 4. The CDR3 reads CASSSSGGPNEKLFF. CDR3 sequence (DNA): TGTGCCAGCAGCTCGTCAGGGGGCCCTAATGAAAAACTGTTTTTT.

The chain joins TRBV5-1 to TRBJ2-3, with 7 positions matching TRBD2. This CDR3 has 14 amino acids. Trimming cost V 5 bases and J 0 bases; bases outside gene matches: 3. Looked up from germline, CDR1 is SGHRS and CDR2 is YFSETQ. The CDR3 loop is CASRLAVSTDTQYF. For the CDR3, the DNA is TGCGCCAGCAGGCTAGCGGTTAGCACAGATACGCAGTATTTT. The whole variable domain, remainder taken from reference TRBV5-1 and TRBJ2-3, is KAGVTQTPRYLIKTRGQQVTLSCSPISGHRSVSWYQQTPGQGLQFLFEYFSETQRNKGNFPGRFSGRQFSNSRSEMNVSTLELGDSALYLCASRLAVSTDTQYFGPGTRLTVL.

This clone was observed a single time. The CDR3 is CASSVGAADTQYF. The CDR3, as DNA: TGTGCCAGCAGCGTGGGGGCCGCAGATACGCAGTATTTT. The chain links TRBV9 to TRBJ2-3, with a tentative D call TRBD1 (6 bases). CDR3 length: 13 residues. Germline V gene sequence: CDR1 SGDLS, CDR2 YYNGEE. Trimming pared 2 bases from V and 4 bases from J, leaving 8 bases between.

The chain links TRBV27 to TRBJ2-7, with a weak D call TRBD2 (6 bases). This CDR3 has 14 residues. Per germline, CDR1 MNHEY and CDR2 SMNVEV (reference sequence). The V and J ends lost 3 bases and 4 bases respectively, with 13 bases between them. The CDR3 spells CASSFSGGRYEQYF. The CDR3 DNA follows: TGTGCCAGCAGTTTCAGTGGAGGGCGTTACGAGCAGTACTTC.

This clone was seen a single time. This chain links TRBV6-5 with TRBJ2-7; the match to TRBD1 covers 8 bases. V lost 0 bases and J lost 3; bases outside the gene matches: 7. Germline V gives CDR1 MNHEY, CDR2 SVGAGI. The CDR3 spans 16 residues. CDR3: CASSYSKGTGFYEQYF. CDR3 in DNA: TGTGCCAGCAGTTACTCGAAGGGGACAGGTTTCTACGAGCAGTACTTC.

This clone was observed a few times. J is TRBJ1-6 and V is TRBV11-2; 7 bases are shared with TRBD1. After removal of 5 bases from V and 9 bases from J, the junction contained 4 bases not matched to a gene. The CDR3 has 13 amino acids. Per the germline V gene, CDR1 is SGHAT and CDR2 is FQNNGV. CDR3 amino acids: CASSPTGVSPLHF. The DNA for the CDR3 is TGTGCCAGCAGCCCTACAGGGGTTTCACCCCTCCACTTT.

V and J are TRBV27 and TRBJ2-2, with unresolved D. The ends were cut back, 1 base at V and 1 base at J, with 4 bases in the middle. The CDR3 has 14 amino acids. Germline V gene sequence: CDR1 MNHEY, CDR2 SMNVEV (reference sequence). The CDR3 nucleotides read TGTGCCAGCAGTTTATTCCAGAACACCGGGGAGCTGTTTTTT. This sequence encodes CASSLFQNTGELFF.

The sample holds one count of this clone. The chain couples TRBV7-2 to TRBJ1-2; 8 nucleotides align to TRBD1. V trimming: 3 bases; J trimming: 6 bases; junction bases outside the gene matches: 6. Germline values: CDR1 SGHTA, CDR2 FQGNSA. There are 14 residues in the CDR3. The DNA of the CDR3 is TGTGCCAGCAGCTTGGGCAGGGGGCGGGATGGCTACACCTTC. Translating gives CASSLGRGRDGYTF.

The genes are TRBV7-9 and TRBJ1-4; 7 positions agree with TRBD1. Germline loops: CDR1 SEHNR, CDR2 FQNEAQ (reference sequence). The V and J ends lost 1 base and 5 bases, in that order; junction bases with no gene match: 7. The CDR3 totals 16 residues. The CDR3: CASSLGAGTENEKLFF. Here the CDR3 DNA reads TGTGCCAGCAGCTTAGGGGCCGGGACAGAAAATGAAAAACTGTTTTTT.

The J gene is TRBJ1-1, the V gene TRBV6-6; the D is unclear. CDR1 is MNHNY, CDR2 SVGAGI, per germline (reference sequence). V was trimmed by 2 bases and J by 2 bases, leaving 6 bases between them. The CDR3 consists of 13 residues. The CDR3 sequence is CASSYQTNTEAFF. The CDR3 coding sequence is TGTGCCAGCAGTTACCAGACAAACACTGAAGCTTTCTTT.

The chain recombines TRBV19 with TRBJ2-1; TRBD1 matches 8 bases. The CDR3 totals 13 residues. V lost 7 bases and J lost 4; bases outside the gene matches: 3. The V gene's germline CDR1 is LNHDA and CDR2 SQIVND (reference sequence). CDR3 nucleotides: TGTGCCAGTACGGGACAGGCATACAATGAGCAGTTCTTC. Translated: CASTGQAYNEQFF.

The CDR3 sequence is CASSESAAANTEAFF. The CDR3 DNA sequence: TGTGCCAGCAGTGAAAGTGCGGCGGCGAACACTGAAGCTTTCTTT. The chain carries TRBV2 and TRBJ1-1; D remains unclear. CDR3 length: 15 amino acids. Looked up from germline, CDR1 is SNHLY and CDR2 is FYNNEI. V lost 2 bases to trimming and J lost 1 base, with 11 bases between them.

The V gene is TRBV5-6, the J gene TRBJ1-3; D unclear. CDR1 and CDR2 (germline): SGHDT, YYEEEE. Deletions cut 3 bases from V and 4 bases from J, with 11 bases between. The CDR3 extends over 14 amino acids. The CDR3 nucleotides read TGTGCCAGCAGCTCTTCGGGGTCAGGAAACACCATATATTTT. Translated: CASSSSGSGNTIYF.

This clone was counted between two and nine times. V and J are TRBV12-5 and TRBJ2-3; D is uncertain. CDR3 size: 14 residues. Germline CDR1 reads LGHNT; CDR2 reads FRNRAP. Trimming removed 2 bases from V and 1 base from J, with 7 bases in between. CDR3 protein: CASGLLGGTDTQYF. DNA for the CDR3: TGTGCTAGTGGTTTGCTCGGAGGCACAGATACGCAGTATTTT.

This clone was counted a few times. The rearrangement joins TRBV7-9 to TRBJ2-1, with 7 positions matching TRBD2. The V gene's germline CDR1 is SEHNR and CDR2 FQNEAQ (reference sequence). The CDR3 is 17 amino acids. Trimming cost V 4 bases and J 7 bases; bases outside gene matches: 16. The CDR3 is CASSSLTSHVVANEQFF. The CDR3 DNA reads as TGTGCCAGCAGCTCCTTGACTAGCCATGTAGTCGCGAATGAGCAGTTCTTC.

This chain joins TRBV6-1 and TRBJ1-6; TRBD1 is a possible D gene (5 bases). The CDR3 runs 16 residues. Deletions cut 3 bases from V and 0 bases from J, with 9 bases between. Germline lookup yields CDR1 MNHNS and CDR2 SASEGT. Here the CDR3 reads CASSDLDTSYNSPLHF. The CDR3 DNA is TGTGCCAGCAGTGACCTGGACACCTCCTATAATTCACCCCTCCACTTT.

The chain uses TRBV15 and TRBJ1-1; D might be TRBD1 (5 bases). V was clipped by 5 bases and J by 3 bases, with 19 bases between them. From germline, CDR1 is LNHNV and CDR2 YYDKDF (reference sequence). The CDR3 is 16 residues long. This CDR3 is CATSAEEGFEDTEAFF. The CDR3 DNA follows: TGTGCCACCAGCGCCGAGGAGGGGTTCGAGGACACTGAAGCTTTCTTT.

This rearrangement joins TRBV5-8 to TRBJ2-3; D is uncertain. Trimming took off 0 bases at V and 1 base at J, with 9 bases between the two ends. The germline V gene encodes CDR1 SGHTS and CDR2 YDEGEE. The length of the CDR3 is 15 residues. The CDR3 reads CASSLGSSGTDTQYF. Written as DNA, the CDR3 is TGTGCCAGCAGCTTGGGGTCCAGCGGCACAGATACGCAGTATTTT.

This clone was counted only a few times. This rearrangement joins TRBV10-2 to TRBJ2-2; the match to TRBD1 covers 10 bases. Trimming at V came to 6 bases and at J to 5 bases, leaving 9 bases not matched to a gene. Germline CDR1 and CDR2: WSHSY and SAAADI. The CDR3 length is 16 residues. The CDR3 DNA reads as TGCGCCAGCAGGACGACAGGGACAGGGGATACCGGGGAGCTGTTTTTT. The encoded protein is CASRTTGTGDTGELFF.

The chain employs TRBV7-3 and TRBJ2-2, with 12 positions matching TRBD2. CDR1 is SGHTA, CDR2 FQGTGA, per germline. The CDR3 spans 17 residues. Trimming took 1 base from V and 3 from J; bases not matched to a gene: 3. The CDR3 spells CASSLIRTSGDTGELFF. The CDR3 DNA follows: TGTGCCAGCAGCTTAATTAGGACTAGCGGGGACACCGGGGAGCTGTTTTTT.

The chain couples TRBV18 to TRBJ1-3; D uncertain. Germline V CDR1 and CDR2: KGHSH, LQKENI. V was clipped by 0 bases and J by 1 base, with 13 bases between them. This CDR3 comprises 17 residues. The CDR3 nucleotides read TGTGCCAGCTCACCACCGGTGCCAGTCAATTCTGGAAACACCATATATTTT. Translated: CASSPPVPVNSGNTIYF.

This chain joins TRBV24-1 and TRBJ2-3; 8 bases agree with TRBD2. This CDR3 has 16 residues. Germline-derived CDR1 and CDR2 are KGHDR and SFDVKD. V lost 5 bases, J lost 1 base, and 7 bases stayed unmatched. The CDR3 DNA sequence: TGTGCCACCAGTGCCCCGGGACTAGGGGGCACAGATACGCAGTATTTT. Encoded protein: CATSAPGLGGTDTQYF.

The chain has TRBV4-1 and TRBJ2-2; 16 bases are shared with TRBD2. Per the germline V gene, CDR1 is MGHRA and CDR2 is YSYEKL. Germline trimming cut 3 bases from V and 4 bases from J; bases unmatched to any gene: 11. The CDR3 contains 20 residues. The CDR3 here is CASSQKPGLAGGWSTGELFF. For the CDR3, the DNA is TGCGCCAGCAGCCAGAAGCCGGGACTAGCGGGGGGGTGGAGCACCGGGGAGCTGTTTTTT.

V is TRBV6-1 and J is TRBJ2-7, with TRBD1 matching over 9 bases. Trimming at V came to 1 base and at J to 6 bases, leaving 4 bases not matched to a gene. This CDR3 has 14 amino acids. Germline V gene data show CDR1 as MNHNS and CDR2 as SASEGT. CDR3 sequence (DNA): TGTGCCAGCAGTGAAGTGGGACAGGGCAGCGAGCAGTACTTC. Residues: CASSEVGQGSEQYF.

The rearrangement uses TRBV5-8 and TRBJ2-3; 8 positions match TRBD2. The V gene's germline CDR1 is SGHTS and CDR2 YDEGEE. This CDR3 is built from 15 residues. Unmatched junction bases numbered 7, after V lost 2 bases and J lost 5 bases. The CDR3 loop reads CASSFSTGGVDTQYF. The CDR3 DNA is TGTGCCAGCAGCTTCTCTACGGGAGGGGTAGATACGCAGTATTTT.

This chain uses TRBV27 with TRBJ1-2, with D hard to call. The V end was cut by 2 bases, the J end by 5 bases, with 9 bases between. CDR3 length: 13 amino acids. Germline values: CDR1 MNHEY, CDR2 SMNVEV (reference sequence). CDR3 sequence (DNA): TGTGCCAGCAGTTTAGCCAGCGGATATGGCTACACCTTC. This translates into CASSLASGYGYTF.

This rearrangement joins TRBV29-1 to TRBJ1-2; D may be TRBD1 (6 bases). Trimming took off 0 bases at V and 7 bases at J, with 12 bases between the two ends. Looked up from germline, CDR1 is SQVTM and CDR2 is ANQGSEA. The CDR3 totals 13 residues. CDR3 sequence (DNA): TGCAGCGTTGAAGATGGGGGCCCTGGTGGCTACACCTTC. It specifies CSVEDGGPGGYTF.

This clone was seen a single time. This chain joins TRBV28 and TRBJ1-2, with 8 nucleotides matching TRBD1. This CDR3 is built from 13 residues. J gave up 6 bases and V 4 bases, and 4 bases lay outside the gene matches. Germline loops: CDR1 MDHEN, CDR2 SYDVKM. CDR3 DNA: TGTGCCAGCAGTTCAGGGGGCTTTGATGGCTACACCTTC. As protein: CASSSGGFDGYTF.

The rearrangement uses TRBV11-2 and TRBJ2-2; D unresolved. The germline CDR1 and CDR2 sequences are SGHAT and FQNNGV. Trimming removed 6 bases at V and 8 bases at J, with 16 bases between. This CDR3 contains 14 residues. Here the CDR3 DNA reads TGTGCCAGCAGAGCCGACACGTCTTCTGGGGAGCTGTTTTTT. Translation: CASRADTSSGELFF.